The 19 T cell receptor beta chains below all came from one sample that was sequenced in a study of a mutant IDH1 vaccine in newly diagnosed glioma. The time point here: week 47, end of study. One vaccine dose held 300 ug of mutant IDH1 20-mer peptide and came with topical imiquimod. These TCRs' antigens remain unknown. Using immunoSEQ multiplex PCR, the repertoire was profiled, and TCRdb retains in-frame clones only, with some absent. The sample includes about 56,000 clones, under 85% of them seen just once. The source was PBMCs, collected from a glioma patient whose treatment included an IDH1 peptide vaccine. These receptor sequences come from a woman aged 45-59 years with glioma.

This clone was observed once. The DNA for the CDR3 is TGTGCCAGCAGCGACCCCCCAGGTCGGGATGGCTACACCTTC. As protein: CASSDPPGRDGYTF. V is TRBV9 and J is TRBJ1-2; D unresolved. V dropped 3 bases and J dropped 6 bases, with 15 bases sitting between them. CDR1 is SGDLS, CDR2 YYNGEE, per germline. The CDR3 covers 14 residues.

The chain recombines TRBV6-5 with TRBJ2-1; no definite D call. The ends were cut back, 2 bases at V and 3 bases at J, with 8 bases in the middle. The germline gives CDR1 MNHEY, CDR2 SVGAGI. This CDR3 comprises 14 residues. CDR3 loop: CASSYGDDYNEQFF. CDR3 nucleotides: TGTGCCAGCAGTTACGGAGATGACTACAATGAGCAGTTCTTC.

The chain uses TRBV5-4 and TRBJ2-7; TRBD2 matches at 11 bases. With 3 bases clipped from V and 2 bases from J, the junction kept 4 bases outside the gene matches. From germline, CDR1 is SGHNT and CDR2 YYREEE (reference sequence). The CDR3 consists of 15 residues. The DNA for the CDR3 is TGTGCCAGCAGCTCGACTAGCGGGGTTCCCTACGAGCAGTACTTC. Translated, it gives CASSSTSGVPYEQYF.

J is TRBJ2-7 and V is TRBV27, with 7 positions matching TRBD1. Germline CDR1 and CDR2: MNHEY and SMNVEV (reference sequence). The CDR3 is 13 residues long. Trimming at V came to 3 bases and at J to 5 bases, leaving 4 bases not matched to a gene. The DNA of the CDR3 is TGTGCCAGCAGTTTTTTAGGGGGCGACGAGCAGTACTTC. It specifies CASSFLGGDEQYF.

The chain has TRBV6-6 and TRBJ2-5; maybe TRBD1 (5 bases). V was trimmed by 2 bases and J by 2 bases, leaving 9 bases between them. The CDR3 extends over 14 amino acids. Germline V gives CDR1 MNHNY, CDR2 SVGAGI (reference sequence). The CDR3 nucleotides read TGTGCCAGCAGTTACCTGGGGCTTCAAGAGACCCAGTACTTC. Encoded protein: CASSYLGLQETQYF.

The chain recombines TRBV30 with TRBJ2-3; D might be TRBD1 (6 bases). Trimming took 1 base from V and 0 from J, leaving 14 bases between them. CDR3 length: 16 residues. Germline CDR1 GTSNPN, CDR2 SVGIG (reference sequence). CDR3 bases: TGTGCCTGGAGTGGTCTCGGACAGTTTAGCACAGATACGCAGTATTTT. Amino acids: CAWSGLGQFSTDTQYF.

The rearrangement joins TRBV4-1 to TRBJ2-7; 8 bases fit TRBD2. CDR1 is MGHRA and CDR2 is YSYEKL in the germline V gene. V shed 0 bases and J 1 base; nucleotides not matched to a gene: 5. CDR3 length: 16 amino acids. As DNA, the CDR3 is TGCGCCAGCAGCCAAGATCCGGCGGGAGGATCCTACGAGCAGTACTTC. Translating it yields CASSQDPAGGSYEQYF.

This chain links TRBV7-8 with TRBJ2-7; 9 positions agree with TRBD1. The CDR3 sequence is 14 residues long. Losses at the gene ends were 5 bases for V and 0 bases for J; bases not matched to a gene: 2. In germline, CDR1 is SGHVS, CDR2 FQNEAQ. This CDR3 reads CASSGTGFSYEQYF. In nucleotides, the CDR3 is TGTGCCAGCAGCGGGACAGGGTTCTCCTACGAGCAGTACTTC. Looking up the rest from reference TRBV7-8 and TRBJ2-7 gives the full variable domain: GAGVSQSPRYKVAKRGQDVALRCDPISGHVSLFWYQQALGQGPEFLTYFQNEAQLDKSGLPSDRFFAERPEGSVSTLKIQRTQQEDSAVYLCASSGTGFSYEQYFGPGTRLTVT.

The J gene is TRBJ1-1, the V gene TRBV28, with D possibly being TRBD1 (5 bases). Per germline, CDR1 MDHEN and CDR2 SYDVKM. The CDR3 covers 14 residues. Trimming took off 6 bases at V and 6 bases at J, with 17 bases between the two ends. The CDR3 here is CASRKALGGAEAFF. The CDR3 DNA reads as TGTGCCAGCAGGAAGGCGTTGGGGGGTGCTGAAGCTTTCTTT.

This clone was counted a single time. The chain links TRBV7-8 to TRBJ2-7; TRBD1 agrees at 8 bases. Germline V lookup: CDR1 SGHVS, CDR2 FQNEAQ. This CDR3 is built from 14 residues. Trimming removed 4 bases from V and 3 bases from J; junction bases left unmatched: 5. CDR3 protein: CASSSGQAYYEQYF. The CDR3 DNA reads TGTGCCAGCAGCTCGGGACAGGCGTACTACGAGCAGTACTTC.

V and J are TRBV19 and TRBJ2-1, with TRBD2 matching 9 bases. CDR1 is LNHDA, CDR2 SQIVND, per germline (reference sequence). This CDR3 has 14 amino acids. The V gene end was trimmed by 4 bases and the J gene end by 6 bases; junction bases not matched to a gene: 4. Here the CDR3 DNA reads TGTGCCAGTAGTAGCGGGGGGGCCTTCAATGAGCAGTTCTTC. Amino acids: CASSSGGAFNEQFF.

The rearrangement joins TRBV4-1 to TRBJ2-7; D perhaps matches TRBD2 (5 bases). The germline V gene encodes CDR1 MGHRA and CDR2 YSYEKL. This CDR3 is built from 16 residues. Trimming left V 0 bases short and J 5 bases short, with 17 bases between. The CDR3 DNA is TGCGCCAGCAGCCAAGATAAAGCGGCCCCTGGAGACGAGCAGTACTTC. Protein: CASSQDKAAPGDEQYF.

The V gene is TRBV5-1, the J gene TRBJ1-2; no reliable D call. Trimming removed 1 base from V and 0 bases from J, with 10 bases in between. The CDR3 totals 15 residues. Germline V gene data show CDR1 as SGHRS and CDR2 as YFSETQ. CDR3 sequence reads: CASSLPGRTNYGYTF. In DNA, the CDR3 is TGCGCCAGCAGCTTGCCCGGCCGAACTAACTATGGCTACACCTTC.

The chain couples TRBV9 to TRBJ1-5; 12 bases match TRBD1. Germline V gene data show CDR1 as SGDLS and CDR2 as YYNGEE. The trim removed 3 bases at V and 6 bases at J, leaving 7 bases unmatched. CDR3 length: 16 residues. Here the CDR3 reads CASSAGGQGAGQPQHF. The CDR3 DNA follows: TGTGCCAGCAGCGCGGGGGGACAGGGGGCAGGTCAGCCCCAGCATTTT.

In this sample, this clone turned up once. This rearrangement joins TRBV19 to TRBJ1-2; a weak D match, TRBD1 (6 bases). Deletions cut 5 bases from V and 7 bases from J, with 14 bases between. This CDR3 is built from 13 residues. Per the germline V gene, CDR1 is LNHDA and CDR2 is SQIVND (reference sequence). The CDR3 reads CASSPSGVGGYTF. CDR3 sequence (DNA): TGTGCCAGTAGTCCCTCAGGGGTTGGTGGCTACACCTTC.

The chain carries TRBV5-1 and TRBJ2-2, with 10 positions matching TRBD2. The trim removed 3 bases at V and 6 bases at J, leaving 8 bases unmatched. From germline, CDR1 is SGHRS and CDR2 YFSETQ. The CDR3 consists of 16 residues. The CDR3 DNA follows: TGCGCCAGCAGCTCATCTAGCGGGGGTCGGTCCGGGGAGCTGTTTTTT. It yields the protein CASSSSSGGRSGELFF.

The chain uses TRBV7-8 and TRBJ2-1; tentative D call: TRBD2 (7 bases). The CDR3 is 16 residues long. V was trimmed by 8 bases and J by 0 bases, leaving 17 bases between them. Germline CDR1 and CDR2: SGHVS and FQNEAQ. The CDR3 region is CASSGGSGGSYNEQFF. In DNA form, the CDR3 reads TGTGCCAGCTCGGGGGGCTCCGGGGGCTCCTACAATGAGCAGTTCTTC. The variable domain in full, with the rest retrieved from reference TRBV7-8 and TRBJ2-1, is GAGVSQSPRYKVAKRGQDVALRCDPISGHVSLFWYQQALGQGPEFLTYFQNEAQLDKSGLPSDRFFAERPEGSVSTLKIQRTQQEDSAVYLCASSGGSGGSYNEQFFGPGTRLTVL.

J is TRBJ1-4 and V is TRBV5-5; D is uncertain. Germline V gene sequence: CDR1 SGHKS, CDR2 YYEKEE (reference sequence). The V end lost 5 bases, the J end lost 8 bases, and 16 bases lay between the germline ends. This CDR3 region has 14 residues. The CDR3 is CASSLSRSAEKLFF. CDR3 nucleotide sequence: TGTGCCAGCAGTCTATCGCGATCCGCGGAAAAACTGTTTTTT.

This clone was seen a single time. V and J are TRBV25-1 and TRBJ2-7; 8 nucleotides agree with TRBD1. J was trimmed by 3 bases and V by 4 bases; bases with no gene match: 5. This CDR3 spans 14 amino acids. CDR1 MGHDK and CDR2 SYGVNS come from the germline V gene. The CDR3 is CASSGTGTYYEQYF. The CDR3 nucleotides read TGTGCCAGCAGTGGGACAGGGACCTACTACGAGCAGTACTTC.